This record concerns one TCR beta chain sequence. The sample comes from a study of blood T cells in healthy people across ages. A second PCR, run for about 7 to 11 cycles, used a sample-barcoded 5' primer plus a J-beta primer mix. TCRdb called the 5' RACE reads again in MiXCR, with one record for every CDR3 protein. The sample lists around 1,600,000 distinct CDR3 sequences, roughly 43% occurring once. Deletions cut 1 base from V and 4 bases from J, with 10 bases between. Germline V gene sequence: CDR1 LGHDT, CDR2 YNNKEL (reference sequence). CDR3 length: 14 amino acids. The sequenced material came from blood. The TCR sequence derives from a woman aged 18-35 years in good health. The V call is TRBV3-1, the J call TRBJ1-1; D is unclear. The CDR3 DNA follows: TGTGCCAGCAGCCAAGCATCTGTTTTCACTGAAGCTTTCTTT. As protein: CASSQASVFTEAFF.